This TCR beta chain was retrieved from a study of T cells in localized non-small cell lung cancer. Overall study results and limits: For the top 100 tumor clones, a median approximately 61 also appeared in adjacent lung. Patients showing higher blood T cell density tended to see longer overall survival.

The CDR3 is 16 residues long. The germline gives CDR1 SGHDT, CDR2 YYEEEE. V dropped 3 bases and J dropped 6; count of bases not matched to a gene: 9. TCRdb's table, derived via immunoSEQ multiplex PCR, lists solely in-frame clones and lacks some. This sample yields approximately 150,000 clones, of which roughly 90% are seen a single time; approximately 1.5% belongs to the top ten. On this clone itself: What it binds is unknown.

The chain has TRBV5-6 and TRBJ2-7, with 13 positions matching TRBD2. The sequenced sample was peripheral blood, obtained before any cancer treatment. This clonotype originated in a female donor of 60 years or more with stage I lung adenocarcinoma. As DNA, the CDR3 is TGTGCCAGCAGCTCGACTAGCGGGAGGAGCCTCTCCGAGCAGTACTTC. This encodes CASSSTSGRSLSEQYF.